This T cell receptor beta chain was found in a study of OX40 agonist ivuxolimab in advanced cancers. The CDR3 contains 15 residues. Germline trimming cut 5 bases from V and 3 bases from J; bases unmatched to any gene: 5. The germline V gene encodes CDR1 SGHDT and CDR2 YYEEEE. Produced via immunoSEQ multiplex PCR; TCRdb's table is partial and in-frame only. The table lists tens of thousands of clones, roughly 87% of them singletons. The rearrangement joins TRBV5-6 to TRBJ2-5; 12 nucleotides agree with TRBD1. The TCR was taken from an adult with an advanced solid tumor such as melanoma, head and neck, liver or kidney cancer. The source was CD4+ or CD8+ T cells sorted from blood, collected in a trial of the OX40 agonist ivuxolimab. The CDR3 is CASRPGQGAEETQYF. The CDR3, as DNA: TGTGCCAGCAGGCCGGGACAGGGGGCGGAAGAGACCCAGTACTTC.